This TCR beta chain was sequenced for a study of T cell responses to AZD1222 COVID-19 vaccine. Study in general: Analyses pooled second doses at about 4 or about 12 weeks. Study-wide results and limits: Donors, mostly white British, included more females; clonal diversity was possibly underestimated.

The table came from immunoSEQ multiplex PCR; TCRdb's copy has only in-frame clones and leaves some out. The sample consists of 150,000 or so clones, about 91% of them appearing once. Notes on this clone: Its antigen is not known.

V was pared by 6 bases and J by 4 bases, with 13 bases between. The CDR3 is made up of 14 amino acids. The germline V gene has CDR1 MNHEY and CDR2 SVGEGT. The genes are TRBV6-2 or TRBV6-3 and TRBJ1-5; tentatively, D is TRBD1 (6 bases). The starting material was peripheral blood, obtained on day 0 of AZD1222 vaccination. This receptor was taken from an adult in good health. CDR3 sequence: CASSPTQGNQPQHF. Written as DNA, the CDR3 is TGTGCCAGCAGCCCCACTCAGGGGAATCAGCCCCAGCATTTT.